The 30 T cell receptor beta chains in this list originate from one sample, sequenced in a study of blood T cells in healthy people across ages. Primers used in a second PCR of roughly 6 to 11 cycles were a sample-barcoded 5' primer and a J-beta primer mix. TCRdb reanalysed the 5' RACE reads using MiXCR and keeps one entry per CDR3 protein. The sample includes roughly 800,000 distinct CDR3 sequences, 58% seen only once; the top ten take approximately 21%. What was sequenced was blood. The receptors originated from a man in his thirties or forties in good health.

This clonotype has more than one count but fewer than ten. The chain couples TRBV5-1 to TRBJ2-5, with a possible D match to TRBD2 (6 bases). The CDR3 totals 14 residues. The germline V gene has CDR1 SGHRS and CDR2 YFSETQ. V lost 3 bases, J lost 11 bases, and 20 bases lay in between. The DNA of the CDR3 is TGCGCCAGCAGCTATGGGACGACCGGGGGAGAGCAGTACTTC. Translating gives CASSYGTTGGEQYF.

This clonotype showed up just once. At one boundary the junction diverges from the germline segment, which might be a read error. CDR3 DNA sequence: TGTGTCAGCAGCGCGTTAGGCAATGAGCAGTTCTTC. It codes for CVSSALGNEQFF. This chain connects TRBV9 to TRBJ2-1; D is unresolved. Germline lookup yields CDR1 SGDLS and CDR2 YYNGEE. The CDR3 spans 12 residues. Full variable domain (outside the CDR3, taken from reference TRBV9 and TRBJ2-1): DSGVTQTPKHLITATGQRVTLRCSPRSGDLSVYWYQQSLDQGLQFLIQYYNGEERAKGNILERFSAQQFPDLHSELNLSSLELGDSALYFCVSSALGNEQFFGPGTRLTVL.

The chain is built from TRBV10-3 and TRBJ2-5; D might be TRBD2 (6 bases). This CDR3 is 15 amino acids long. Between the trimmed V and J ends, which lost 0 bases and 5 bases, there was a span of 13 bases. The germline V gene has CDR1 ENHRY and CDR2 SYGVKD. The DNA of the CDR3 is TGTGCCATCAGTGAGTCGGTTACTAGCTGGGAGACCCAGTACTTC. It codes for CAISESVTSWETQYF.

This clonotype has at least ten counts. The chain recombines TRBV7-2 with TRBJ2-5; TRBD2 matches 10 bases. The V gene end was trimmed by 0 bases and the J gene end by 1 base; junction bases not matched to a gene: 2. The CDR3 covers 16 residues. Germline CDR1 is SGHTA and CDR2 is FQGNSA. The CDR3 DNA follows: TGTGCCAGCAGCTTAGCTGCTAGCGGGGGCCAAGAGACCCAGTACTTC. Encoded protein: CASSLAASGGQETQYF.

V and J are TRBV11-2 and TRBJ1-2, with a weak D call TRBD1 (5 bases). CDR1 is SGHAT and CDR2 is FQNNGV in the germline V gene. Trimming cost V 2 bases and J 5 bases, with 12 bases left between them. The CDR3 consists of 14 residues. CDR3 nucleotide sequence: TGTGCCAGCAGCTTAATGCAGGGCGTTTATGGCTACACCTTC. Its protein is CASSLMQGVYGYTF.

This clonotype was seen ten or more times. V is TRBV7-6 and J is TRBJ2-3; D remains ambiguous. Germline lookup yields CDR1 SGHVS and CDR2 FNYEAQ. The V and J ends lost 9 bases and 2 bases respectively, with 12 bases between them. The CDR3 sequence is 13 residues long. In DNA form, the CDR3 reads TGTGCCAGTTCCGTGGGCTACACAGATACGCAGTATTTT. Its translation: CASSVGYTDTQYF.

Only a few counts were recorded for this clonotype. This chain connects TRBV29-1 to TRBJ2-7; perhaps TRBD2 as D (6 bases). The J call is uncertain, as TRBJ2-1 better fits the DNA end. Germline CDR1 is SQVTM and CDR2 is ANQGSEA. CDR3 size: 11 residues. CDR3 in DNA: TGCAGCGTCCAACTAGCCGGTGAGCAGTTCTTC. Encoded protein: CSVQLAGEQFF.

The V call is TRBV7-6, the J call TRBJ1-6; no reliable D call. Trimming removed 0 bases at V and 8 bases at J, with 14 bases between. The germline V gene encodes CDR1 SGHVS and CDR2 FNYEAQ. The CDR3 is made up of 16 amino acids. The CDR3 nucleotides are TGTGCCAGCAGCTTAGCGTGGGCCTCCGAGGATTCACCCCTCCACTTT. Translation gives CASSLAWASEDSPLHF. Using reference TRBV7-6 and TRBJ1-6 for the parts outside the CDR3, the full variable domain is GAGVSQSPRYKVTKRGQDVALRCDPISGHVSLYWYRQALGQGPEFLTYFNYEAQQDKSGLPNDRFSAERPEGSISTLTIQRTEQRDSAMYRCASSLAWASEDSPLHFGNGTRLTVT.

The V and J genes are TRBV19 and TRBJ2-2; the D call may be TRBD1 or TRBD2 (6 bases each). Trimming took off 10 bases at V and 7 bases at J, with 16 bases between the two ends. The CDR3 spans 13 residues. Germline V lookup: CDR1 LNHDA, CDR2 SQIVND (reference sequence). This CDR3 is CATEIQGGGELFF. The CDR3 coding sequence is TGTGCCACTGAAATACAGGGAGGCGGGGAGCTGTTTTTT.

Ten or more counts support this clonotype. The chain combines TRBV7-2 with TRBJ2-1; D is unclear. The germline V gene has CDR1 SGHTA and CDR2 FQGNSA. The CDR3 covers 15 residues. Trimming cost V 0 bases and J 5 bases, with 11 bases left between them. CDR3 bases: TGTGCCAGCAGCTTAGCGGCTACACCCAACAATGAGCAGTTCTTC. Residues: CASSLAATPNNEQFF. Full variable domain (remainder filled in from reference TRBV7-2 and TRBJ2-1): GAGVSQSPSNKVTEKGKDVELRCDPISGHTALYWYRQSLGQGLEFLIYFQGNSAPDKSGLPSDRFSAERTGGSVSTLTIQRTQQEDSAVYLCASSLAATPNNEQFFGPGTRLTVL.

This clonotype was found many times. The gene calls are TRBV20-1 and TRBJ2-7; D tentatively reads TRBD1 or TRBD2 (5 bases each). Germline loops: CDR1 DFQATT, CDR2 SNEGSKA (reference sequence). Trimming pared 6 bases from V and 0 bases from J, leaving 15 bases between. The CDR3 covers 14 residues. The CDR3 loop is CSASKGTISYEQYF. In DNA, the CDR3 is TGCAGTGCCTCAAAGGGGACCATCTCCTACGAGCAGTACTTC.

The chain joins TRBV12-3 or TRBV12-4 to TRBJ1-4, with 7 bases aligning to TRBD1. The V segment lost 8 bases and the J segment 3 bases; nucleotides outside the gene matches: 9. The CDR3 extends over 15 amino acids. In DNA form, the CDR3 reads TGTGCCAGCGGGGGGACAGCGAACCCTAATGAAAAACTGTTTTTT. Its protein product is CASGGTANPNEKLFF.

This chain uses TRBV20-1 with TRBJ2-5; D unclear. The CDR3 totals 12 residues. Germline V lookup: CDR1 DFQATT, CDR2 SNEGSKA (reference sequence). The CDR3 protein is CRAALGQETQYF. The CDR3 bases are TGCAGGGCTGCCCTGGGGCAAGAGACCCAGTACTTC.

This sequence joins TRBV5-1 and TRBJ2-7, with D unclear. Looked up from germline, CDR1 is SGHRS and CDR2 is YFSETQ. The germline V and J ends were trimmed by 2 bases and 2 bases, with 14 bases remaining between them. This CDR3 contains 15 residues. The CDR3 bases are TGCGCCAGCAGCTTTTCCCCAGGCCACCCCTACGAGCAGTACTTC. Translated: CASSFSPGHPYEQYF.

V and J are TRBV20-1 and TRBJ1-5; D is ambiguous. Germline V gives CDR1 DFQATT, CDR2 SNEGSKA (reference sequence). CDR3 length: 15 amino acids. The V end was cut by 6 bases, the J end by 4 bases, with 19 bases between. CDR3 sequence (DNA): TGCAGTGCCCTCCCGGGCCAGAACTTAAATCAGCCCCAGCATTTT. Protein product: CSALPGQNLNQPQHF.

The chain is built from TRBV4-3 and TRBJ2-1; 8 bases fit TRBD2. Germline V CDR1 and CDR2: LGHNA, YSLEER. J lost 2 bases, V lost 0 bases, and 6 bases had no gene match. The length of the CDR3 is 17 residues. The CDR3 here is CASSQEVLSGTYNEQFF. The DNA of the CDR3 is TGCGCCAGCAGCCAAGAGGTCCTTAGCGGGACCTACAATGAGCAGTTCTTC.

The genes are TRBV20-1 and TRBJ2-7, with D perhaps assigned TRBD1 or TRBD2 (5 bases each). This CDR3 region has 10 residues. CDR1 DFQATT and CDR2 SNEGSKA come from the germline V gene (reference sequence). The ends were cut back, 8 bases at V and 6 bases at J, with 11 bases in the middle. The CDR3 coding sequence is TGCAGTCCCGGGACGCCCGAGCAGTACTTC. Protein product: CSPGTPEQYF.

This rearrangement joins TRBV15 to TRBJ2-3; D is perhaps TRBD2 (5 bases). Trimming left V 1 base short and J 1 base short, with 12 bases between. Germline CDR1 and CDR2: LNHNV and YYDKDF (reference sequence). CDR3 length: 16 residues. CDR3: CATSRVSQRGTDTQYF. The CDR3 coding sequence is TGTGCCACCAGCAGAGTCTCTCAGAGGGGCACAGATACGCAGTATTTT.

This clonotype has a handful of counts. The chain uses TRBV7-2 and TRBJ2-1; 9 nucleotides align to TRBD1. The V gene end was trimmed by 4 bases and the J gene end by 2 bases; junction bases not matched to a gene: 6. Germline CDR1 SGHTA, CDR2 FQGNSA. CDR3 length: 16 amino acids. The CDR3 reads CASSSGTGRTYNEQFF. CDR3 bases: TGTGCCAGCAGCTCCGGGACAGGGAGGACCTACAATGAGCAGTTCTTC.

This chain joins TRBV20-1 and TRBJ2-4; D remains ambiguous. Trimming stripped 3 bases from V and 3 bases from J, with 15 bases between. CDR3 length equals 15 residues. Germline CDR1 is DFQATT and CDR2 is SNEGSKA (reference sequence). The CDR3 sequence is CSASLAEPVKNIQYF. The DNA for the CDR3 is TGCAGTGCTAGTTTGGCAGAGCCAGTCAAAAACATTCAGTACTTC.

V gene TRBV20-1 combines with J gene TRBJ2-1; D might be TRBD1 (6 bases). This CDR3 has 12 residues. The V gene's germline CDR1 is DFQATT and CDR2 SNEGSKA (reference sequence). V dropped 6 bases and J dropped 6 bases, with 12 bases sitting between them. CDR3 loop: CSAQGITNEQFF. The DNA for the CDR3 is TGCAGTGCGCAGGGGATCACCAATGAGCAGTTCTTC.

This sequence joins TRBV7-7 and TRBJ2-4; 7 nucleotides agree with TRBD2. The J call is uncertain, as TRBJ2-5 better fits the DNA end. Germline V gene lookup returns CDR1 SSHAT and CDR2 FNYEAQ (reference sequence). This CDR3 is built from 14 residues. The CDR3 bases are TGTGCCAGCAGCCCTGGGACTACCAAAGAGACCCAGTACTTC. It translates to CASSPGTTKETQYF.

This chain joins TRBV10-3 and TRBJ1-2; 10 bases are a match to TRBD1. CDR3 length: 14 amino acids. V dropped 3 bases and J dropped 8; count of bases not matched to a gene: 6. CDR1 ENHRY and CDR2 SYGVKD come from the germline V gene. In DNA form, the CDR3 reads TGTGCCATCAGTGAAAGGGACAGGGGAGGCGGCTACACCTTC. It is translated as CAISERDRGGGYTF.

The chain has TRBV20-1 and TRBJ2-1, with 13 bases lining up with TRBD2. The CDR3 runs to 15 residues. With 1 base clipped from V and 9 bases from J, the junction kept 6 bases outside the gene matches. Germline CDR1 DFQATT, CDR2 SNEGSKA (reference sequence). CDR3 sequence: CSARGTSGGGREQFF. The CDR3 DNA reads TGCAGTGCTAGAGGAACTAGCGGGGGGGGTCGTGAGCAGTTCTTC.

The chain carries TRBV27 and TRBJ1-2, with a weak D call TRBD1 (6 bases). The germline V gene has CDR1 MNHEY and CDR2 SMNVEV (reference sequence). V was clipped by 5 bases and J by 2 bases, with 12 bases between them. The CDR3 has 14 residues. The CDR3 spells CASSQRGANYGYTF. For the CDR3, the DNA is TGTGCCAGCAGTCAAAGGGGGGCGAACTATGGCTACACCTTC.

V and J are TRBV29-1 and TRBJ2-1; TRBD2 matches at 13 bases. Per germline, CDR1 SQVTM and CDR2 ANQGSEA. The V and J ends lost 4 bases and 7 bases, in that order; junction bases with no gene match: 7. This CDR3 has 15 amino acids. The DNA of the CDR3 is TGCAGCGTTGCAGTGAGGACTAGCGGGAGTAATGAGCAGTTCTTC. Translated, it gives CSVAVRTSGSNEQFF.

Here the CDR3 DNA reads TGCAGTGCTAGAGTGTCGGGGGGTACCGGGACACTGAACGAGCAGTACTTC. Its protein is CSARVSGGTGTLNEQYF. The chain joins TRBV20-1 to TRBJ2-7; tentative D call: TRBD2 (7 bases). Trimming pared 1 base from V and 5 bases from J, leaving 24 bases between. Germline-derived CDR1 and CDR2 are DFQATT and SNEGSKA (reference sequence). The CDR3 contains 17 residues.

This CDR3 is CASSLARVTGELFF. The CDR3 coding sequence is TGCGCCAGCAGCTTGGCGAGGGTAACCGGGGAGCTGTTTTTT. This chain uses TRBV5-1 with TRBJ2-2, with D tentatively TRBD2 (5 bases). Per germline, CDR1 SGHRS and CDR2 YFSETQ. This CDR3 has 14 amino acids. Trimming left V 0 bases short and J 5 bases short, with 8 bases between.

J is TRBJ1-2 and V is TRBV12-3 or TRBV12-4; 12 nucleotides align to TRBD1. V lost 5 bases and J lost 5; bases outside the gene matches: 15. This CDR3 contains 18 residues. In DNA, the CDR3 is TGTGCCAGCAGTGGCTCCGGGACAGGGGGCCGTAGTTGGTATGGCTACACCTTC. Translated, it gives CASSGSGTGGRSWYGYTF.

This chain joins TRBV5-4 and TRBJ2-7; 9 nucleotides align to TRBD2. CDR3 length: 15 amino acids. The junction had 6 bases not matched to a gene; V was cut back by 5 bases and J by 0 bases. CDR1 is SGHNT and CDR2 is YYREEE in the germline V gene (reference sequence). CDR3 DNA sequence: TGTGCCAGCAGTTCCGGACTAGCGAGCTCCTACGAGCAGTACTTC. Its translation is CASSSGLASSYEQYF.